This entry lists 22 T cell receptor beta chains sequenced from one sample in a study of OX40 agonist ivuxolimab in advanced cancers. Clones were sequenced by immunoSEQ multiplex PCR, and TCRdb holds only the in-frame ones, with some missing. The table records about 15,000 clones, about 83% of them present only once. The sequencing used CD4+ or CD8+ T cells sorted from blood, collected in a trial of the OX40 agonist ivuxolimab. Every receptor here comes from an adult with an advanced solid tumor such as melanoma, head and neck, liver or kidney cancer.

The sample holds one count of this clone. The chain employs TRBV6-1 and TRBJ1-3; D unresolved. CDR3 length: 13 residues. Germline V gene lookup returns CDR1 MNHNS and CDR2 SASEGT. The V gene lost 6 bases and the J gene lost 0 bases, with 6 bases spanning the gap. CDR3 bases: TGTGCCAGCAGCGAGGACTCTGGAAACACCATATATTTT. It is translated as CASSEDSGNTIYF.

The CDR3 region is CAISEFSGTGVTGELFF. The CDR3 DNA reads as TGTGCCATCAGTGAGTTCTCCGGGACAGGGGTCACCGGGGAGCTGTTTTTT. This chain links TRBV10-3 with TRBJ2-2; TRBD1 matches 10 bases. The CDR3 loop spans 17 amino acids. Looked up from germline, CDR1 is ENHRY and CDR2 is SYGVKD. Trimming removed 1 base from V and 4 bases from J; junction bases left unmatched: 6.

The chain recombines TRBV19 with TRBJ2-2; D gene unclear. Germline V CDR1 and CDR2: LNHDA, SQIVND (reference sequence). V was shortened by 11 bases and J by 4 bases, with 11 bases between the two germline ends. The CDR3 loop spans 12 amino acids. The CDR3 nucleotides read TGTGCCTCTCGGCAGCCCACCGGGGAGCTGTTTTTT. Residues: CASRQPTGELFF.

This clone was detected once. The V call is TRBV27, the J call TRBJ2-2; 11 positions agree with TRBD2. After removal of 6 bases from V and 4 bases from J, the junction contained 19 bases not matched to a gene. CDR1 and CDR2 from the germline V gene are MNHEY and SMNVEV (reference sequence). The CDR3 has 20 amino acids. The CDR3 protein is CASRTVLDRLAGGSTGELFF. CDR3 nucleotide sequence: TGTGCCAGCAGGACAGTGTTGGATCGGCTAGCGGGAGGCTCCACCGGGGAGCTGTTTTTT.

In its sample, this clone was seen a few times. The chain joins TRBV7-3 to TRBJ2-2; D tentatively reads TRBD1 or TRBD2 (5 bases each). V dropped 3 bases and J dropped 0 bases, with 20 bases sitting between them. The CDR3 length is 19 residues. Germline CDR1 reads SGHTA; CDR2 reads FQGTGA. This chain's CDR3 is CASSFVPRDPKTNTGELFF. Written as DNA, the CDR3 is TGTGCCAGCAGCTTTGTGCCCAGGGACCCAAAAACGAACACCGGGGAGCTGTTTTTT.

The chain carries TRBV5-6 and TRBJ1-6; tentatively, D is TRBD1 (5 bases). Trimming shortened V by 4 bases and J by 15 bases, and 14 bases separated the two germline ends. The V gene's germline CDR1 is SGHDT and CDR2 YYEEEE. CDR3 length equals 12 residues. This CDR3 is CASSLGGVSLHF. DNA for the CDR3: TGTGCCAGCAGCCTTGGGGGGGTAAGCCTCCACTTT.

The CDR3 DNA follows: TGTGCCAGCAGCTTAGCCCCGGGTGGGGGGACCGACGAGCAGTACTTC. Protein sequence: CASSLAPGGGTDEQYF. This sequence joins TRBV7-9 and TRBJ2-7; maybe TRBD2 (6 bases). Trimming took off 0 bases at V and 5 bases at J, with 17 bases between the two ends. The CDR3 runs to 16 residues. Germline-derived CDR1 and CDR2 are SEHNR and FQNEAQ (reference sequence).

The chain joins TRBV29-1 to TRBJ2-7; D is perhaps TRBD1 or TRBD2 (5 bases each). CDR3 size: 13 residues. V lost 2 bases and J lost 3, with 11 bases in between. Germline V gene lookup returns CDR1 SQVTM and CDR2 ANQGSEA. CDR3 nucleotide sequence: TGCAGCGTTGAACCGGGACCGGACTACGAGCAGTACTTC. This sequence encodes CSVEPGPDYEQYF.

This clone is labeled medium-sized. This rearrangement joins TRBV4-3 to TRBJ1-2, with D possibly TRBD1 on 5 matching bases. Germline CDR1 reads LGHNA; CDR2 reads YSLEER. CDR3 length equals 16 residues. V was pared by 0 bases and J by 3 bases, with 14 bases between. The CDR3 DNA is TGCGCCAGCAGCCAAGATCAGGAGGACAAGTACTATGGCTACACCTTC. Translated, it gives CASSQDQEDKYYGYTF.

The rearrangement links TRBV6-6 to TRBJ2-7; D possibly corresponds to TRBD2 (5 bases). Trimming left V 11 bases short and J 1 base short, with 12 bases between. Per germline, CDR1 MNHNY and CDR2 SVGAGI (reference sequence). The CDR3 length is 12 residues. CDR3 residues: CAAEDLSYEQYF. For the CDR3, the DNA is TGTGCCGCAGAGGACTTATCCTACGAGCAGTACTTC.

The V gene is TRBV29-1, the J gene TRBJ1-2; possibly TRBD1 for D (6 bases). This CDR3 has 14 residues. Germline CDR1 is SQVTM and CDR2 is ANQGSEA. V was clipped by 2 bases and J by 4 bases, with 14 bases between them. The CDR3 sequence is CSVEPDRPTYGYTF. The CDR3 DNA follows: TGCAGCGTTGAACCTGACAGGCCGACCTATGGCTACACCTTC.

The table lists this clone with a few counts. The CDR3 DNA reads as TGTGCCAGCAGAGGCAGGGCCAATGAGCAGTTCTTC. Protein product: CASRGRANEQFF. The chain uses TRBV27 and TRBJ2-1, with D perhaps matching TRBD1 (5 bases). Deletions cut 6 bases from V and 6 bases from J, with 9 bases between. Germline CDR1 is MNHEY and CDR2 is SMNVEV (reference sequence). The CDR3 runs to 12 residues.

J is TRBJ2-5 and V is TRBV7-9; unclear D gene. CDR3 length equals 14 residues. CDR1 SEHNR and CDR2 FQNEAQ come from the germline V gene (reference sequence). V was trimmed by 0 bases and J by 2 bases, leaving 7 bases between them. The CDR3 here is CASSLALGQETQYF. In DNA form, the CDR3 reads TGTGCCAGCAGCTTAGCGCTGGGGCAAGAGACCCAGTACTTC.

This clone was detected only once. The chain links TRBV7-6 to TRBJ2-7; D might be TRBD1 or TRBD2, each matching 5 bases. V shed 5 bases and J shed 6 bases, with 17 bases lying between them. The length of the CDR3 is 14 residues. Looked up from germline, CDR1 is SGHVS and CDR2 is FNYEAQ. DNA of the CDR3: TGTGCCAGCAGCCCCGGGACCCCCCCAGGCGAGCAGTACTTC. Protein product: CASSPGTPPGEQYF. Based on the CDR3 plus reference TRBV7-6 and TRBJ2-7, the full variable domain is GAGVSQSPRYKVTKRGQDVALRCDPISGHVSLYWYRQALGQGPEFLTYFNYEAQQDKSGLPNDRFSAERPEGSISTLTIQRTEQRDSAMYRCASSPGTPPGEQYFGPGTRLTVT.

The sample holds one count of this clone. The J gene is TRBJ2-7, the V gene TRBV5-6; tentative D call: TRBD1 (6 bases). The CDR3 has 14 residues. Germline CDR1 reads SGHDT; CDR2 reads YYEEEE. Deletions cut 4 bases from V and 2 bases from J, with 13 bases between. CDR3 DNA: TGTGCCAGCAGCCCAGGGGTTACCCCCTACGAGCAGTACTTC. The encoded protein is CASSPGVTPYEQYF.

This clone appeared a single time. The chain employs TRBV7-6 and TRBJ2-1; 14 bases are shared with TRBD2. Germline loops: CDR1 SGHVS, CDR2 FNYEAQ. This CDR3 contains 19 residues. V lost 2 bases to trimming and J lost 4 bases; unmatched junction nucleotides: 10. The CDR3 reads CASSLTRLAGGTLYNEQFF. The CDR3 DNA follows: TGTGCCAGCAGCTTAACGAGACTAGCGGGAGGGACTCTGTACAATGAGCAGTTCTTC.

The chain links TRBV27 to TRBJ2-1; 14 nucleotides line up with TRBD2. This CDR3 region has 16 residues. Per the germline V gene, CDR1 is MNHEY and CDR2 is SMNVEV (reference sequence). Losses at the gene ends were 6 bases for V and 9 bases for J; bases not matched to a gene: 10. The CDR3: CASSYFGGLAGVEQFF. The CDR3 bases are TGTGCCAGCAGCTATTTTGGGGGACTAGCGGGAGTTGAGCAGTTCTTC.

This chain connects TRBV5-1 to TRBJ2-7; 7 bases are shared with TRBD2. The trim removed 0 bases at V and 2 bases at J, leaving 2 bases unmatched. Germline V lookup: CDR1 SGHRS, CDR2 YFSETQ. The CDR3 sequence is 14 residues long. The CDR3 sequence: CASSLGAGAYEQYF. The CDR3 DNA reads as TGCGCCAGCAGCTTGGGGGCGGGGGCCTACGAGCAGTACTTC.

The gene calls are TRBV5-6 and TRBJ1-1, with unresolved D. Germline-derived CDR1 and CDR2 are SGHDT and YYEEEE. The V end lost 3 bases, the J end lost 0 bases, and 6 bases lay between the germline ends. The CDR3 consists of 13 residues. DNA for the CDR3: TGTGCCAGCAGCTCCCTCATGAACACTGAAGCTTTCTTT. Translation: CASSSLMNTEAFF.

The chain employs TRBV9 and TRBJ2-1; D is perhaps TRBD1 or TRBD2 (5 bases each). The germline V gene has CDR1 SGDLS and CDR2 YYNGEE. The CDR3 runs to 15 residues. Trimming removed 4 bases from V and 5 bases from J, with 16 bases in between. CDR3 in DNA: TGTGCCAGCAGCTTCATGGGGGTAGAAGACAATGAGCAGTTCTTC. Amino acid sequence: CASSFMGVEDNEQFF.

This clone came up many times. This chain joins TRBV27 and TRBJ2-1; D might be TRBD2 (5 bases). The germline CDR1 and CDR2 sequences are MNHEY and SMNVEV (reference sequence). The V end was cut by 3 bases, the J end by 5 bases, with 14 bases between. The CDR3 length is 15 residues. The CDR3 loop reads CASSFRAGWDNEQFF. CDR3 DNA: TGTGCCAGCAGTTTTAGGGCGGGTTGGGACAATGAGCAGTTCTTC.

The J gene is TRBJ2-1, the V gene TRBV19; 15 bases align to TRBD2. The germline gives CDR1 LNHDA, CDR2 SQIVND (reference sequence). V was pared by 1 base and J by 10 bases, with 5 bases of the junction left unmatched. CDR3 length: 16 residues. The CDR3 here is CASSIGTSGGALEQFF. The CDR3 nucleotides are TGTGCCAGTAGTATAGGGACTAGCGGGGGGGCCCTCGAGCAGTTCTTC.